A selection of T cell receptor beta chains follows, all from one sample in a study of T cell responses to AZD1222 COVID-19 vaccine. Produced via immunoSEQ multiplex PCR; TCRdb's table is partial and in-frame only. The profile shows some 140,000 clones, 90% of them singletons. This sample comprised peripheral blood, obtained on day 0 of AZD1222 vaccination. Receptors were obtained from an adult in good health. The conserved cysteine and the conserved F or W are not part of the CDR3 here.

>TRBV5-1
ASSLDRATNEKLF
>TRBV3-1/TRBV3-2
ASSRDGNYGYT
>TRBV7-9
ASSLVYNEQF
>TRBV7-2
ASSLQGPDTQY
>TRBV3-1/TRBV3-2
ASSLPFGQGNEKLF
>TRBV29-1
SATSGGSYEQF
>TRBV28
ASRADRGSPYEQY
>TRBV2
ASSDGRPYT
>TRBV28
ASSFPRSGNTEAF
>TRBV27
ASSTLAGWELF
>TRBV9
ASMPTVSGNTIY
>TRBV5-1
ASSLGSSGNTIY
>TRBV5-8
ASSLGQGILGETQY
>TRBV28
ASSSRAKSLSGYT
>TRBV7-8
ASSLWEGVTGELF
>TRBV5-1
ASTLSWQGAPTFANYGYT
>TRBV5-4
ASSLVGQGAGELF
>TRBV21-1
ASPKPFNHETATTYEQY
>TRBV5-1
ASNRFKGTGELF
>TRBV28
ASSVGQGNNEKLF
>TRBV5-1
ASSTSGQLNSPLH
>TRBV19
ASSTRGYNEQF
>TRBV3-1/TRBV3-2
ASSQAGGRNQPQH
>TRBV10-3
AIRGGTTEAF
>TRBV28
ASTGYSNQPQH
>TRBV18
ASSLQSDTIY
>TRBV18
ASSPLVMPGTAMNTEAF
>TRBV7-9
ASSLARGLNTEAF
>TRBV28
ASSLSGLAISDEQF
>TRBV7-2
ASSLSRGDQETQY
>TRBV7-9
ASSGGLAGVTETQY
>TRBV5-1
ASSLDPGNGYT
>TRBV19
ASSSGDFYNEQF
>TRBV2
ANFRESGELF
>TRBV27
ASSSNTGELF
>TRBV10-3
AISESGNQPQH
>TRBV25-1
ASSDAPGQAFYT
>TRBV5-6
ASREQGSANYGYT
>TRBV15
ATSEGTPRSSYNSPLH
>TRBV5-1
ASSLGGLAGYEQY
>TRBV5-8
ASSLVRGVTDTQY
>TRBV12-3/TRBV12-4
ASRGTGAIGYT
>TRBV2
ASSEVGISEAF
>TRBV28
ASIQAGAVYEKLF
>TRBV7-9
AGRDSSLEQY
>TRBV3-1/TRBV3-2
ASSPGTANEKLF
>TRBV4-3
ASSQDNRGNEQF
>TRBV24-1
ATTQREDTEAF
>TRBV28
ASSGGQGASSPLH
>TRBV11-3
ASSFTSGGTEAF
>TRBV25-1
ASSELEGTLPYGYT
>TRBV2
ASTRREGSYNEQF
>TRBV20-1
SASRLAGSTGELF
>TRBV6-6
ASRPDRAADTQY
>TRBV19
ASSIGASSGGNQPQH
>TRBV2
ASLREGDTEAF
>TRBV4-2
ASSEDPDAYEQY
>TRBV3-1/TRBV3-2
ASSHERESPLH
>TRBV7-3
ASSLDSNQPQH
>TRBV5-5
ASSLRGGNTEAF